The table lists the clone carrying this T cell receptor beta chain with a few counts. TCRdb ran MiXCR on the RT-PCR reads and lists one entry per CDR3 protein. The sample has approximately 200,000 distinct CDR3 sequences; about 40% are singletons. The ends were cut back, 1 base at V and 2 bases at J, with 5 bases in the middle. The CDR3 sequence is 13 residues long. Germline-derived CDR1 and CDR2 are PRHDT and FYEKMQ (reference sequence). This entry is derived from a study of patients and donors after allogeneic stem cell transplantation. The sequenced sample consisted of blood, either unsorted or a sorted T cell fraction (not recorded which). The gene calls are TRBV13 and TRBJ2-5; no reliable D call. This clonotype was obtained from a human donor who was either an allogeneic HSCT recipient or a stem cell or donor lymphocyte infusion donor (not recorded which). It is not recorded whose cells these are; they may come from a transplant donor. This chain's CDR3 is CASSLDSQETQYF. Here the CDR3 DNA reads TGTGCCAGCAGCTTAGACAGTCAAGAGACCCAGTACTTC.